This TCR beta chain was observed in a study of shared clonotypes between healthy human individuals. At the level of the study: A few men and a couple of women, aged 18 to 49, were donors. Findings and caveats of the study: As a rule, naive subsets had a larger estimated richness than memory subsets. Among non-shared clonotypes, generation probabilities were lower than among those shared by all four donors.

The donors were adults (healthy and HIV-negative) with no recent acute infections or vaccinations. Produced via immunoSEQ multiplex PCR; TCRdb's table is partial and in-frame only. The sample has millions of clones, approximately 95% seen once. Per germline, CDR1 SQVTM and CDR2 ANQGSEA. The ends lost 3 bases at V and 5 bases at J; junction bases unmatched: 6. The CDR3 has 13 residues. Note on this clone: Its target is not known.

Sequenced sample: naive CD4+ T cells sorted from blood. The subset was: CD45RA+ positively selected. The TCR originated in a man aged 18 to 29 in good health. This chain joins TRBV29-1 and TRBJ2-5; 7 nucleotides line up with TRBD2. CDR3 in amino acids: CSVDGQGGETQYF. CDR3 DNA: TGCAGCGTTGATGGGCAGGGAGGGGAGACCCAGTACTTC.